This T cell receptor (beta chain) was sequenced in a study of human T cells and chemical hapten exposure. In this sample, this clonotype turned up a few times. With 5 bases removed from V and 1 base from J, the gap between germline ends came to 11 bases. CDR1 and CDR2 (germline): DFQATT, SNEGSKA (reference sequence). There are 13 residues in the CDR3. TCRdb fed the RACE reads into MiXCR, producing one record per CDR3 protein. The top ten hold around 3.5% of the sample, which has around 100,000 distinct CDR3 sequences, approximately 11% seen once. Time point reported: patch test 1, 2 weeks after DPC sensitization. Sample treatment: therapeutic diphenylcyclopropenone sensitization with weekly scalp DPC.

V gene TRBV20-1 combines with J gene TRBJ2-5, with D unclear. The sample was whole blood, taken in connection with sensitization to the hapten diphenylcyclopropenone (DPC). The TCR was taken from a woman aged 40 to 50 with alopecia areata. Some clones in this sample may be carry-over from other donors' samples. The CDR3: CSARLDRQETQYF. CDR3 coding DNA: TGCAGTGCTCGCCTAGACCGCCAAGAGACCCAGTACTTC.